The entry below describes one T cell receptor (beta chain). As yet, its antigen is unknown. This entry belongs to a study of tumor-infiltrating lymphocytes in primary liver carcinoma. Overall study findings and caveats: The use of bulk unsorted samples meant that CD4+ and CD8+ repertoires were not compared.

This CDR3 has 14 residues. Germline assignment: CDR1 SGHNT and CDR2 YYREEE (reference sequence). The V and J ends lost 7 bases and 0 bases respectively, with 13 bases between them. TCR beta cDNA was reverse-transcribed from 500 ng of total RNA. The reaction used a constant-region primer and ProtoScript II reverse transcriptase. Three-round nested multiplex PCR performed with slightly modified ARM-PCR produced the TCR beta libraries. Use of TRBV1-TRBV30 forward primers with a C-beta reverse primer characterized the first two PCR rounds, which lasted about 9 cycles each. TCRdb recomputed calls from the multiplex PCR reads with MiXCR, one row per CDR3 protein. The data contain approximately 300,000 distinct CDR3 sequences, 55% to 65% of them seen just once; the ten biggest clones take up 9%. Both blood RNA, taken from unsorted whole blood, and germline DNA were extracted. Before the operation took place, about 3.9 milliliters of peripheral blood were collected.

The chain is built from TRBV5-4 and TRBJ1-2; a possible D gene is TRBD1 (6 bases). The origin of this receptor is a man in his forties with primary liver carcinoma and hepatitis B virus infection. The sample comprised peripheral blood. Written as DNA, the CDR3 is TGTGCCAGCCGCGGGGGCAGGACTAACTATGGCTACACCTTC. It specifies CASRGGRTNYGYTF.